This T cell receptor beta chain stems from a study of T cells in Graves' hyperthyroidism and ophthalmopathy. Across the study: Peripheral blood was taken when the disease was first diagnosed, before any treatment began. General study points: Ophthalmopathy stood apart from stable hyperthyroidism in a 13 V-J model.

This clonotype was seen ten or more times. Its target is not known. The CDR3 length is 12 residues. Trimming left V 2 bases short and J 5 bases short, with 4 bases between. Germline values: CDR1 SNHLY, CDR2 FYNNEI. The investigators amplified TCR beta CDR3 regions from RNA transcripts. RT-PCR in the first round (using the HTBI primer set) targeted the TCR CDR3. TCRdb redid the calling of the multiplex PCR reads with MiXCR, one entry per CDR3 protein. The sample has 620,000 or so distinct CDR3 sequences, approximately 15% seen once. Thyroid ultrasound and orbital computed tomography, with clinical symptoms and serum thyroxine and TRAb, informed diagnoses. The PBMCs were taken from around 9.1 ml of fresh peripheral blood.

J is TRBJ2-1 and V is TRBV2; no firm D call. Input material: blood. The TCR comes from a woman aged 45 to 65 with Graves' ophthalmopathy. The CDR3 coding sequence is TGTGCCAGCAGTGAACGCAACAATGAGCAGTTCTTC. The encoded protein is CASSERNNEQFF.